This T cell receptor (beta chain) was recovered during a study of cytomegalovirus exposure and HLA in healthy donors. The study ran its PCR with 60 Vbeta and 13 Jbeta primers. Produced via immunoSEQ multiplex PCR; TCRdb's table is partial and in-frame only. The sample yields around 120,000 clones, 70% to 80% seen once. Losses at the gene ends were 2 bases for V and 7 bases for J; bases not matched to a gene: 7. The CDR3 has 16 residues. The V gene's germline CDR1 is MNHEY and CDR2 SMNVEV (reference sequence). This TCR derives from a woman aged 40-49 years in good health and CMV-seronegative. Sequencing was carried out using PBMCs. J is TRBJ1-4 and V is TRBV27, with 10 bases identical to TRBD1. CDR3 sequence: CASSLRSTGGSEKLFF. In DNA form, the CDR3 reads TGTGCCAGCAGTTTACGGTCGACAGGGGGCAGTGAAAAACTGTTTTTT.